Presented here are 22 T cell receptor beta chains from one specimen sequenced in a study of blood T cells in healthy people across ages. A second PCR of roughly 7 to 11 cycles used a sample-barcoded 5' primer and a J-beta primer mix. TCRdb fed the 5' RACE reads into MiXCR, producing one record per CDR3 protein. The table shows 1.8 million or so distinct CDR3 sequences, with roughly 43% occurring only once. The specimen sequenced was blood. The receptors come from a human donor in good health.

This clonotype was found a few times. The chain carries TRBV20-1 and TRBJ2-7, with TRBD1 matching over 9 bases. Looked up from germline, CDR1 is DFQATT and CDR2 is SNEGSKA (reference sequence). The CDR3 covers 15 residues. V was pared by 1 base and J by 2 bases, with 6 bases of the junction left unmatched. CDR3 sequence (DNA): TGCAGTGCTAGAGTACAGGGGGCTTTCCCCTACGAGCAGTACTTC. Amino acid sequence: CSARVQGAFPYEQYF.

This clonotype showed up many times. V and J are TRBV27 and TRBJ2-7; 13 bases match TRBD2. Germline V gives CDR1 MNHEY, CDR2 SMNVEV (reference sequence). Trimming at V came to 4 bases and at J to 3 bases, leaving 3 bases not matched to a gene. The CDR3 loop spans 15 amino acids. In nucleotides, the CDR3 is TGTGCCAGCAGTTCCCGACTAGCGGGGGGCTACGAGCAGTACTTC. Translation: CASSSRLAGGYEQYF.

For the CDR3, the DNA is TGTGCCAGCAGCTTAGGGACAGGGGGCATGGATGGCTACACCTTC. It specifies CASSLGTGGMDGYTF. V gene TRBV7-9 combines with J gene TRBJ1-2, with TRBD1 matching over 11 bases. This CDR3 spans 15 amino acids. CDR1 and CDR2 (germline): SEHNR, FQNEAQ (reference sequence). V lost 1 base and J lost 6; bases outside the gene matches: 4.

The genes are TRBV4-2 and TRBJ1-1; D call uncertain. The CDR3 runs 14 residues. Germline V gene data show CDR1 as LGHNA and CDR2 as YNFKEQ. V lost 0 bases to trimming and J lost 5 bases, with 10 bases between them. CDR3 DNA: TGTGCCAGCAGCCAAGAGGCCCCGGGAACTGAAGCTTTCTTT. Amino acids: CASSQEAPGTEAFF.

J is TRBJ2-2 and V is TRBV12-3 or TRBV12-4; D gene unclear. V was clipped by 3 bases and J by 2 bases, with 19 bases between them. CDR3 length equals 18 residues. CDR3 coding DNA: TGTGCCAGCAGTTTCGTGCCCTTCCAAATGACTAACACCGGGGAGCTGTTTTTT. Its protein product is CASSFVPFQMTNTGELFF.

This clonotype occurred a few times. The genes are TRBV6-5 and TRBJ2-2; D perhaps matches TRBD1 (5 bases). Between the trimmed V and J ends, which lost 2 bases and 0 bases, there was a span of 16 bases. This CDR3 has 18 amino acids. Germline values: CDR1 MNHEY, CDR2 SVGAGI. CDR3 amino acids: CASSYVRQLYANTGELFF. In nucleotides, the CDR3 is TGTGCCAGCAGTTACGTTAGACAGTTATACGCGAACACCGGGGAGCTGTTTTTT.

The V gene is TRBV7-9, the J gene TRBJ2-3, with 7 nucleotides matching TRBD1. The trim removed 4 bases at V and 5 bases at J, leaving 15 bases unmatched. CDR1 SEHNR and CDR2 FQNEAQ come from the germline V gene (reference sequence). The CDR3 loop spans 17 amino acids. This chain's CDR3 is CASSSIIPQQGLDTQYF. CDR3 DNA: TGTGCCAGCAGCTCAATTATACCTCAACAGGGGTTAGATACGCAGTATTTT.

The gene calls are TRBV3-1 and TRBJ2-1, with TRBD2 as a possible D gene (6 bases). The germline V gene has CDR1 LGHDT and CDR2 YNNKEL (reference sequence). The CDR3 is 18 amino acids. The V and J ends lost 0 bases and 0 bases respectively, with 15 bases between them. The CDR3 sequence: CASSQDWRGWSSYNEQFF. The CDR3 coding sequence is TGTGCCAGCAGCCAAGATTGGAGGGGCTGGAGCTCCTACAATGAGCAGTTCTTC.

The chain carries TRBV28 and TRBJ2-1; D uncertain. The germline V and J ends were trimmed by 6 bases and 2 bases, with 8 bases remaining between them. Per the germline V gene, CDR1 is MDHEN and CDR2 is SYDVKM. This CDR3 comprises 13 residues. The CDR3 loop reads CASRADAYNEQFF. For the CDR3, the DNA is TGTGCCAGCAGAGCTGACGCCTACAATGAGCAGTTCTTC. Combining the CDR3 with reference TRBV28 and TRBJ2-1 gives the whole variable domain DVKVTQSSRYLVKRTGEKVFLECVQDMDHENMFWYRQDPGLGLRLIYFSYDVKMKEKGDIPEGYSVSREKKERFSLILESASTNQTSMYLCASRADAYNEQFFGPGTRLTVL.

This clonotype came up a few times. The V gene is TRBV7-8, the J gene TRBJ1-4; unclear D gene. V lost 4 bases and J 14 bases, leaving 14 bases between the germline ends. Germline loops: CDR1 SGHVS, CDR2 FQNEAQ. The CDR3 runs to 12 residues. The CDR3 nucleotides read TGTGCCAGCAGCTCAAACCGGGCCCCTCTGTTTTTT. Protein sequence: CASSSNRAPLFF. Full variable domain (remainder filled in from reference TRBV7-8 and TRBJ1-4): GAGVSQSPRYKVAKRGQDVALRCDPISGHVSLFWYQQALGQGPEFLTYFQNEAQLDKSGLPSDRFFAERPEGSVSTLKIQRTQQEDSAVYLCASSSNRAPLFFGSGTQLSVL.

This clonotype was found a few times. The chain combines TRBV7-2 with TRBJ2-7; 7 nucleotides agree with TRBD2. V trimming: 0 bases; J trimming: 6 bases; junction bases outside the gene matches: 17. Germline CDR1 and CDR2: SGHTA and FQGNSA. This CDR3 contains 18 residues. The CDR3 spells CASSLAPRGETLQGEQYF. CDR3 in DNA: TGTGCCAGCAGCTTAGCGCCTCGGGGGGAGACCCTTCAGGGCGAGCAGTACTTC.

This clonotype came up a few times. This sequence joins TRBV15 and TRBJ2-3, with 8 bases that match TRBD2. CDR3 length: 20 amino acids. Unmatched junction bases numbered 26, after V lost 2 bases and J lost 10 bases. Germline CDR1 and CDR2: LNHNV and YYDKDF (reference sequence). The CDR3: CATSRTPGLEFTSDGGPQYF. The CDR3 DNA is TGTGCCACCAGCAGAACCCCGGGACTAGAGTTTACGTCGGATGGCGGTCCGCAGTATTTT.

The chain couples TRBV7-9 to TRBJ2-7; D unclear. This CDR3 region has 12 residues. CDR1 and CDR2 from the germline V gene are SEHNR and FQNEAQ (reference sequence). The V gene lost 2 bases and the J gene lost 7 bases, with 9 bases spanning the gap. The CDR3, as DNA: TGTGCCAGCAGCTTAATCGTCGGGGAGCAGTACTTC. Protein sequence: CASSLIVGEQYF.

In nucleotides, the CDR3 is TGCGCCATGTCGAGGGGGCCGCCCTACAATGAGCAGTACTTC. Its translation is CAMSRGPPYNEQYF. This chain connects TRBV10-2 to TRBJ2-4; TRBD1 agrees at 7 bases. Germline V gene sequence: CDR1 WSHSY, CDR2 SAAADI. This CDR3 region has 14 residues. The V segment lost 10 bases and the J segment 13 bases; nucleotides outside the gene matches: 19.

There are a few counts of this clonotype. V gene TRBV12-3 or TRBV12-4 combines with J gene TRBJ2-1; TRBD2 matches 9 bases. J lost 9 bases, V lost 1 base, and 4 bases had no gene match. The CDR3 length is 14 residues. CDR3 amino acids: CASSLEAGGSEQFF. CDR3 nucleotide sequence: TGTGCCAGCAGTTTAGAAGCGGGGGGTAGTGAGCAGTTCTTC.

This clonotype was detected a few times. The J gene is TRBJ1-2, the V gene TRBV5-1, with a tentative D call TRBD1 (5 bases). Trimming stripped 0 bases from V and 2 bases from J, with 14 bases between. This CDR3 spans 16 amino acids. Looked up from germline, CDR1 is SGHRS and CDR2 is YFSETQ. CDR3 amino acids: CASSLALEGLNYGYTF. In DNA, the CDR3 is TGCGCCAGCAGCTTGGCCTTGGAGGGACTGAACTATGGCTACACCTTC. The full variable domain, completed using reference TRBV5-1 and TRBJ1-2, is KAGVTQTPRYLIKTRGQQVTLSCSPISGHRSVSWYQQTPGQGLQFLFEYFSETQRNKGNFPGRFSGRQFSNSRSEMNVSTLELGDSALYLCASSLALEGLNYGYTFGSGTRLTVV.

The V gene is TRBV29-1, the J gene TRBJ2-2, with D tentatively TRBD2 (5 bases). Per germline, CDR1 SQVTM and CDR2 ANQGSEA. The germline V and J ends were trimmed by 6 bases and 8 bases, with 13 bases remaining between them. The CDR3 contains 12 residues. For the CDR3, the DNA is TGCAGCGTGTTTACGAGGGCAGGGGAGCTGTTTTTT. Amino acids: CSVFTRAGELFF.

V usage is TRBV2 and J usage is TRBJ1-2; perhaps TRBD1 as D (6 bases). The germline V and J ends were trimmed by 5 bases and 6 bases, with 13 bases remaining between them. From germline, CDR1 is SNHLY and CDR2 FYNNEI. The CDR3 loop spans 13 amino acids. CDR3 loop: CASSRTGLDGYTF. For the CDR3, the DNA is TGTGCCAGCAGTCGAACAGGGTTGGATGGCTACACCTTC. Supplemented by reference TRBV2 and TRBJ1-2, the full variable domain reads EPEVTQTPSHQVTQMGQEVILRCVPISNHLYFYWYRQILGQKVEFLVSFYNNEISEKSEIFDDQFSVERPDGSNFTLKIRSTKLEDSAMYFCASSRTGLDGYTFGSGTRLTVV.

V and J are TRBV7-9 and TRBJ1-6, with 7 positions matching TRBD1. V shed 3 bases and J 7 bases; nucleotides not matched to a gene: 6. Germline lookup yields CDR1 SEHNR and CDR2 FQNEAQ (reference sequence). This CDR3 spans 15 amino acids. CDR3 bases: TGTGCCAGCAGCTTCGGCGGGACAGTCAATTCACCCCTCCACTTT. Its translation is CASSFGGTVNSPLHF.

The rearrangement joins TRBV6-2 or TRBV6-3 to TRBJ2-7; D not certain. Germline V gene lookup returns CDR1 MNHEY and CDR2 SVGEGT. The CDR3 is made up of 16 amino acids. The V end was cut by 2 bases, the J end by 3 bases, with 17 bases between. The CDR3 is CASSYGAFTIDYEQYF. DNA of the CDR3: TGTGCCAGCAGTTACGGCGCCTTCACTATAGACTACGAGCAGTACTTC.

The chain couples TRBV2 to TRBJ1-3, with no clear D. V dropped 8 bases and J dropped 2 bases, with 16 bases sitting between them. This CDR3 has 15 amino acids. Germline CDR1 reads SNHLY; CDR2 reads FYNNEI. CDR3 region: CASRVREGTGNTIYF. The DNA for the CDR3 is TGTGCCAGCCGTGTTAGGGAAGGGACTGGAAACACCATATATTTT.

The chain has TRBV15 and TRBJ1-5; no definite D call. CDR1 is LNHNV and CDR2 is YYDKDF in the germline V gene (reference sequence). The CDR3 extends over 13 amino acids. V shed 3 bases and J shed 0 bases, with 3 bases lying between them. The DNA of the CDR3 is TGTGCCACCAGCAGTGGTAGCAATCAGCCCCAGCATTTT. Its translation: CATSSGSNQPQHF.